This T cell receptor (beta chain) is from a study of regulatory T cells in long-lasting Graves disease. Study information: Graves' patients with a new diagnosis had received antithyroid drugs under 3 months.

The CDR3 has 14 residues. Per the germline V gene, CDR1 is SGHKS and CDR2 is YYEKEE (reference sequence). Trimming stripped 5 bases from V and 1 base from J, with 11 bases between. Time point here: newly diagnosed GD, antithyroid drugs for less than 3 months. With RNA extracted from PBMCs as input, the TCR library was made. Diagnosing Graves' disease relied on the American Thyroid Association guidelines. With iRepertoire HTBI primers and Arm-PCR of CDR3 regions, TCR beta libraries were built. A single record per CDR3 protein comes from TCRdb applying MiXCR to the multiplex PCR reads. The sample holds more than 450,000 distinct CDR3 sequences; 12% are singletons and the top ten take about 8.9%. This clonotype appeared a few times. This sample was shared with a second study, whose subject was T cells in Graves' hyperthyroidism and ophthalmopathy. This second study notes: Initially, a first-round RT-PCR of the TCR CDR3 employed the HTBI primer set. A 13 V-J model separated ophthalmopathy from stable hyperthyroidism.

Sequenced here: peripheral blood mononuclear cells (PBMCs), sampled at new diagnosis, from a patient treated with antithyroid drugs. The rearrangement links TRBV5-5 to TRBJ2-3; maybe TRBD2 (5 bases). The receptor was derived from a woman younger than 45 with Graves disease. The CDR3 spells CASRNSRGTDTQYF. In nucleotides, the CDR3 is TGTGCCAGCAGAAACTCGAGGGGCACAGATACGCAGTATTTT.